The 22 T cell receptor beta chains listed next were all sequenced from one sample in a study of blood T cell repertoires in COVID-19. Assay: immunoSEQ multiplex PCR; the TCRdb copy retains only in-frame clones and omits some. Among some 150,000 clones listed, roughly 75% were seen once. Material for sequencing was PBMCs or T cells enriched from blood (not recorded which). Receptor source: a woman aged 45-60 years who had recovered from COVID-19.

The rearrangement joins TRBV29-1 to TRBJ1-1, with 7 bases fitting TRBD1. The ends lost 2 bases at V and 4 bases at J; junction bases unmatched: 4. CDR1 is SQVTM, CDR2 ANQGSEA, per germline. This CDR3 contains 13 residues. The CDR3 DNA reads TGCAGCGTTGAACAGGGGGAAGTCACTGAAGCTTTCTTT. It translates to CSVEQGEVTEAFF.

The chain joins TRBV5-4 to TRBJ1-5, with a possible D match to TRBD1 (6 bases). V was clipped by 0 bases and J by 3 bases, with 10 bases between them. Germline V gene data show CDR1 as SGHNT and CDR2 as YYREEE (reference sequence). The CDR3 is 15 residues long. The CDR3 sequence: CASSLDGGANQPQHF. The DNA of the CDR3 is TGTGCCAGCAGCTTGGATGGGGGGGCCAATCAGCCCCAGCATTTT.

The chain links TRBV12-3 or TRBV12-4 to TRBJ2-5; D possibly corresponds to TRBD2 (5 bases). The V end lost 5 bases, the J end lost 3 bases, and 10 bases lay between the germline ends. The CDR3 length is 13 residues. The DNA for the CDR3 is TGTGCCAGCAGTCAAGAGGGAAAAGAGACCCAGTACTTC. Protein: CASSQEGKETQYF.

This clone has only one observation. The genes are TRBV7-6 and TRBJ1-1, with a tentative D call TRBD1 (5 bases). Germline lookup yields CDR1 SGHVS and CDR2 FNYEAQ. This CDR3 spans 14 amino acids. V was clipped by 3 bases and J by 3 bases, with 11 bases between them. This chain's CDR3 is CASSFGGTYTEAFF. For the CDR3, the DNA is TGTGCCAGCAGCTTTGGGGGGACCTACACTGAAGCTTTCTTT. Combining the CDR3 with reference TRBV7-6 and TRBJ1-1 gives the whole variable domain GAGVSQSPRYKVTKRGQDVALRCDPISGHVSLYWYRQALGQGPEFLTYFNYEAQQDKSGLPNDRFSAERPEGSISTLTIQRTEQRDSAMYRCASSFGGTYTEAFFGQGTRLTVV.

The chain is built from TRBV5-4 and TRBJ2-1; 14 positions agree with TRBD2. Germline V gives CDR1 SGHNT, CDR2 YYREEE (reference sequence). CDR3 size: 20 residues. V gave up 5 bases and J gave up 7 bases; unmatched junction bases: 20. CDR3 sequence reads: CASSRTWTSGGPMGWNEQFF. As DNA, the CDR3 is TGTGCCAGCAGTCGGACCTGGACTAGCGGGGGGCCCATGGGGTGGAATGAGCAGTTCTTC.

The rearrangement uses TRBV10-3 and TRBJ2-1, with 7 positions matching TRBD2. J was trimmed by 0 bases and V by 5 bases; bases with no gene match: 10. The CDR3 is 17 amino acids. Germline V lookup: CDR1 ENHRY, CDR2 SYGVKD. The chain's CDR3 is CAISFPSGAASYNEQFF. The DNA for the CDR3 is TGTGCCATCAGTTTCCCCAGCGGGGCGGCCTCCTACAATGAGCAGTTCTTC.

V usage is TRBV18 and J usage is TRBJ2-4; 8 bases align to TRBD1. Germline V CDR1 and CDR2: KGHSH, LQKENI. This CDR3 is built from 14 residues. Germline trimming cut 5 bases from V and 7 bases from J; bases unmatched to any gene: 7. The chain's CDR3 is CASSDNRGSNIQYF. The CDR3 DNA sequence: TGTGCCAGCTCAGACAACAGGGGGAGCAACATTCAGTACTTC.

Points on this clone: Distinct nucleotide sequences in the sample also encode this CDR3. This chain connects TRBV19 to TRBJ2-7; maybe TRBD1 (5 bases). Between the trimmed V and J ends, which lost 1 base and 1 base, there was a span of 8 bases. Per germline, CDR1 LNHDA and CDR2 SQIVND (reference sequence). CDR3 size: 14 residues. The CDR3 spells CASSIGGLSYEQYF. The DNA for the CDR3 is TGTGCCAGTAGTATAGGGGGCTTATCCTACGAGCAGTACTTC.

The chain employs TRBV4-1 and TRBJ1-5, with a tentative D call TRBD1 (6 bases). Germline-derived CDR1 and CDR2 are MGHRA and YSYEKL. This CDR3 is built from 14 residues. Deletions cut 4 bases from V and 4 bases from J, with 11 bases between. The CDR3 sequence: CASSPQGRNQPQHF. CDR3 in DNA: TGCGCCAGCAGCCCCCAGGGGAGAAATCAGCCCCAGCATTTT.

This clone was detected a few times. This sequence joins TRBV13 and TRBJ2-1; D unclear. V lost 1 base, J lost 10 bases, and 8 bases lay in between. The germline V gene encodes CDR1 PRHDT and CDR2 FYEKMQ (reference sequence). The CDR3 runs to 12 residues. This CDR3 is CASSLDPLEQFF. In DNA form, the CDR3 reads TGTGCCAGCAGCTTAGATCCCTTAGAGCAGTTCTTC.

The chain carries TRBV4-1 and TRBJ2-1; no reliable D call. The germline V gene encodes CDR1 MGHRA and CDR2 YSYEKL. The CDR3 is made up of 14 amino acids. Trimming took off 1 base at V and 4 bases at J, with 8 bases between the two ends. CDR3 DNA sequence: TGCGCCAGCAGCCAAGTAGAACTTTACAATGAGCAGTTCTTC. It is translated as CASSQVELYNEQFF.

The CDR3 nucleotides are TGCAGCGGGGTTAGCCTAGAGACCCAGTACTTC. Amino acid sequence: CSGVSLETQYF. The chain has TRBV20-1 and TRBJ2-5; the D gene is possibly TRBD2 (5 bases). Germline lookup yields CDR1 DFQATT and CDR2 SNEGSKA (reference sequence). The CDR3 has 11 amino acids.

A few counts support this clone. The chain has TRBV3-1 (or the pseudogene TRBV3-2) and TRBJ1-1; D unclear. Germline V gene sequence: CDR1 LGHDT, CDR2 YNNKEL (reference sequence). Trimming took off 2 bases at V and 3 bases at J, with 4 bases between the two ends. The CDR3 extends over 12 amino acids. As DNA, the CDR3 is TGTGCCAGCAGCCAACTTTACACTGAAGCTTTCTTT. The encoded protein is CASSQLYTEAFF.

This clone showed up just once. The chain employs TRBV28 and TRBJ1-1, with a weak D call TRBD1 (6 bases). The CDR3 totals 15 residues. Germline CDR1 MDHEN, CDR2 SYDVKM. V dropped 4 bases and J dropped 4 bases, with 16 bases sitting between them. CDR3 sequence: CASSSLTGGSTEAFF. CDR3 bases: TGTGCCAGCAGTTCCCTGACAGGAGGAAGCACTGAAGCTTTCTTT.

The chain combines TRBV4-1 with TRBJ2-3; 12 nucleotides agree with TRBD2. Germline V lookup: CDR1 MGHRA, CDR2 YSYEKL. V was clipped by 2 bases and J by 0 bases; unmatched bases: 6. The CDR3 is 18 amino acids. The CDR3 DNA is TGCGCCAGCAGCCAACGACTAGCGGGGGACCCTAGCACAGATACGCAGTATTTT. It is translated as CASSQRLAGDPSTDTQYF.

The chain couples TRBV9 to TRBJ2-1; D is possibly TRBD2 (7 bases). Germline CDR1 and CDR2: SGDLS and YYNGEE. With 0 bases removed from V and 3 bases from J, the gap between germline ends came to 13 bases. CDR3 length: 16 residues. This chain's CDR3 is CASSVASGGFYNEQFF. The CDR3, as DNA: TGTGCCAGCAGCGTAGCTTCGGGGGGCTTCTACAATGAGCAGTTCTTC.

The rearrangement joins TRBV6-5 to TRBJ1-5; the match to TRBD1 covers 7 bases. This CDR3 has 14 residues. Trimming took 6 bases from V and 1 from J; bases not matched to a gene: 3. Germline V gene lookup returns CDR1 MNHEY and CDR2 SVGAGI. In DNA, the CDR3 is TGTGCCAGCAGCCTCAGGGGGAGCAATCAGCCCCAGCATTTT. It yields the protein CASSLRGSNQPQHF.

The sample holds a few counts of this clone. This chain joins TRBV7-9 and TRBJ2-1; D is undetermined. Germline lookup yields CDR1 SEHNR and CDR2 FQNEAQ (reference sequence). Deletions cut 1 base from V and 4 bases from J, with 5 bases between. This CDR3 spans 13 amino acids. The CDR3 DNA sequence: TGTGCCAGCAGCTTAGACTCGTACAATGAGCAGTTCTTC. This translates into CASSLDSYNEQFF. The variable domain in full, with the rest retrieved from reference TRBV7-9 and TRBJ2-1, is DTGVSQNPRHKITKRGQNVTFRCDPISEHNRLYWYRQTLGQGPEFLTYFQNEAQLEKSRLLSDRFSAERPKGSFSTLEIQRTEQGDSAMYLCASSLDSYNEQFFGPGTRLTVL.

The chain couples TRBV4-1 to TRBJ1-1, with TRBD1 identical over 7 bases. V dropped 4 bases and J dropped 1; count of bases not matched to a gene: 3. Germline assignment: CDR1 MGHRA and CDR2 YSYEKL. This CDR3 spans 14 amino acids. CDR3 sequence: CASSPGTANTEAFF. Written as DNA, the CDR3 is TGCGCCAGCAGCCCCGGGACAGCGAACACTGAAGCTTTCTTT.

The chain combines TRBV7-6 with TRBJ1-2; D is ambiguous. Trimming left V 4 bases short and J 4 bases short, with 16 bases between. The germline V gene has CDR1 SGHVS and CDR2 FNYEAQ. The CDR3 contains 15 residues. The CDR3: CASSSSTGGFYGYTF. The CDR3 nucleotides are TGTGCCAGCAGCTCCTCCACGGGCGGGTTCTATGGCTACACCTTC.

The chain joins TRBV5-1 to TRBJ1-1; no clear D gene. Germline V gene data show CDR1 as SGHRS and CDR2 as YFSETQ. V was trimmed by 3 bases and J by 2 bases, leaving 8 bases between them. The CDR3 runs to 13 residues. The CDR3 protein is CASSSTDNTEAFF. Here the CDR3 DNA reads TGCGCCAGCAGCTCAACAGATAACACTGAAGCTTTCTTT. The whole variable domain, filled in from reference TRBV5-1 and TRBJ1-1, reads KAGVTQTPRYLIKTRGQQVTLSCSPISGHRSVSWYQQTPGQGLQFLFEYFSETQRNKGNFPGRFSGRQFSNSRSEMNVSTLELGDSALYLCASSSTDNTEAFFGQGTRLTVV.

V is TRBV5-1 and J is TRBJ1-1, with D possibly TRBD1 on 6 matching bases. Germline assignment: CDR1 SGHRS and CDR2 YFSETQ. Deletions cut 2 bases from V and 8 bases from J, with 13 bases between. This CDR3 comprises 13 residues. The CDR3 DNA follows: TGCGCCAGCAGCTTCCGGACAGACTCCGAAGCTTTCTTT. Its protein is CASSFRTDSEAFF.